These T cell receptor beta chains were read from a single sample in a study of cytomegalovirus exposure and HLA in healthy donors. Generated by immunoSEQ multiplex PCR, the TCRdb table keeps only in-frame clones and is missing some. Of 110,000 to 150,000 clones in the sample, roughly 80% are singletons; the top ten hold almost 2.5%. Material for sequencing was PBMCs. Every receptor here comes from a boy aged 2 to 10 in good health and CMV-seronegative. CDR3s include the opening cysteine and the closing phenylalanine or tryptophan. The D gene is left open where the match is weak. Where a row states a size, it is once, few, many or the class of an expanded clone; other rows omit it.

TRBV7-9,TRBJ1-2,TRBD1,-,TGTGCCAGCAGCCGTACAGGGGGGGAATCGGCCTATGGCTACACCTTC,CASSRTGGESAYGYTF
TRBV2,TRBJ2-3,-,-,TGTGCCAGCAGTGCCGGCAGGGGAGAGGATACGCAGTATTTT,CASSAGRGEDTQYF
TRBV21-1,TRBJ1-1,-,-,TGTGCCACCAGAAACAGGGGTAACACTGAAGCTTTCTTT,CATRNRGNTEAFF
TRBV5-5,TRBJ2-1,TRBD2,-,TGTGCCAGCATCCAACTGGATATGGGACTAGCCCTTGGGGAGCAGTTCTTC,CASIQLDMGLALGEQFF
TRBV30,TRBJ2-7,TRBD1,-,TGTGCCTGCGCACAGGGGTTCAACGAGCAGTACTTC,CACAQGFNEQYF
TRBV10-3,TRBJ1-2,TRBD1,-,TGTGCCATCAGTGCGGAGAGAACAGGGGGCGGCGGCTACACCTTC,CAISAERTGGGGYTF
TRBV27,TRBJ2-7,-,-,TGTGCCAGCAGTTTAAATCCCAGGAGGTTGAGGGAGCAGTACTTC,CASSLNPRRLREQYF
TRBV7-9,TRBJ1-5,-,once,TGTGCCAGCAGCTCAAGCGGTCGGGTCAATCAGCCCCAGCATTTT,CASSSSGRVNQPQHF
TRBV18,TRBJ2-3,-,-,TGTGCCAGCTCACCAACGCAGGTCGCAGATACGCAGTATTTT,CASSPTQVADTQYF
TRBV18,TRBJ2-7,TRBD1,once,TGTGCCAGCTCACTGTCGGGAAAAGTGGGGACAGGCCGTGCCTACGAGCAGTACTTC,CASSLSGKVGTGRAYEQYF
TRBV6-5,TRBJ2-5,-,-,TGTGCCAGCAGTTACCGGGAGACCCAGTACTTC,CASSYRETQYF
TRBV20-1,TRBJ1-2,-,-,TGCAGTGCTAGACAAAACTATGGCTACACCTTC,CSARQNYGYTF
TRBV9,TRBJ2-7,TRBD2,-,TGTGCCAGCAGCGTTGCTAGCGGGGGGCCATCCGAGCAGTACTTC,CASSVASGGPSEQYF
TRBV4-1,TRBJ2-2,TRBD1,-,TGCGCCAGCAGCCAAGAAGGGACAGGCGTGGCCGGGGAGCTGTTTTTT,CASSQEGTGVAGELFF
TRBV7-3,TRBJ1-2,TRBD1,-,TGTGCCAGCAGTTCGGGACAGACGAACTATGGCTACACCTTC,CASSSGQTNYGYTF
TRBV19,TRBJ1-3,-,-,TGTGCCAGTAAAGTTGGGGGGTCTGGAAACACCATATATTTT,CASKVGGSGNTIYF
TRBV28,TRBJ2-3,-,-,TGTGCCAGCAGTTTCGAAATTGTGGCAGGAAGAACAGATACGCAGTATTTT,CASSFEIVAGRTDTQYF
TRBV30,TRBJ1-3,-,once,TGTGCCTGGAGTCGGTCCTCTGGAAACACCATATATTTT,CAWSRSSGNTIYF
TRBV12-5,TRBJ2-3,-,-,TGTGCTAGTGGTTTGACTTCGATCCCGGTCCCTTTGGCGCAGTATTTT,CASGLTSIPVPLAQYF
TRBV2,TRBJ2-2,TRBD1,-,TGTGCCAGCAGTCTTGACGCCCGGGACAGGGGGCATACCGGGGAGCTGTTTTTT,CASSLDARDRGHTGELFF
TRBV25-1,TRBJ2-5,-,-,TGTGCCAGCCGAGGGGGGGGGAAGACCCAGTACTTC,CASRGGGKTQYF
TRBV5-1,TRBJ2-1,TRBD1,-,TGCGCCAGCAGCTTGGGACAGGGGGCCAATGAGCAGTTCTTC,CASSLGQGANEQFF
TRBV20-1,TRBJ1-2,TRBD1,-,TGCAGTGCTCTGGACAGGGGGATCTACACCTTC,CSALDRGIYTF
TRBV28,TRBJ1-2,-,-,TGTGCCAGCAGTTTGTCCAGGGCAAGCGGCTACACCTTC,CASSLSRASGYTF
TRBV2,TRBJ2-2,-,-,TGTGCCAGCAGTGATTCGGGGTCTAGGAACGGGGAGCTGTTTTTT,CASSDSGSRNGELFF
TRBV6-6,TRBJ1-1,TRBD1,-,TGTGCCAGCAACGATTTCTTACAGGGGGTGGACACTGAAGCTTTCTTT,CASNDFLQGVDTEAFF
TRBV7-9,TRBJ2-7,TRBD2,-,TGTGCCAGCAGCTTATATCTAGCGGCGGGAGGGCGAGAGCAGTACTTC,CASSLYLAAGGREQYF